What follows describes a single TCR beta chain. Some clones are missing from TCRdb's copy, which holds only in-frame ones; the method was immunoSEQ multiplex PCR. The sample comprises 250,000 to 300,000 clones, 85% to 90% of which are singletons, and 3.5% to 4% rests with the top ten. V shed 6 bases, J shed 5 bases, and the junction held 10 bases outside the gene matches. Germline V CDR1 and CDR2: SNHLY, FYNNEI. CDR3 length equals 16 residues. These data come from a study of blood T cell repertoires in COVID-19. The V call is TRBV2, the J call TRBJ2-3; TRBD2 matches 11 bases. The source is a man aged 18 to 35 with active or convalescent COVID-19. Sequencing used peripheral blood. The CDR3 here is CASSRGLAAARDTQYF. The CDR3, as DNA: TGTGCCAGCAGCAGGGGACTAGCGGCGGCGAGAGATACGCAGTATTTT.